This T cell receptor (beta chain) was found in a study of cytomegalovirus exposure and HLA in healthy donors. The sample holds one count of this clone. V was shortened by 0 bases and J by 5 bases, with 4 bases between the two germline ends. Germline CDR1 SGHTS, CDR2 YDEGEE. The CDR3 length is 12 residues. The PCR was carried out with 60 Vbeta primers and 13 Jbeta primers. TCRdb's copy holds only in-frame clones and misses some; the assay was immunoSEQ multiplex PCR. The table shows around 190,000 clones, with around 78% occurring only once. Sequencing was performed on PBMCs. This TCR was recovered from a man younger than 45 in good health and CMV-seronegative. This sequence joins TRBV5-8 and TRBJ2-3; D is ambiguous. CDR3 sequence reads: CASSLGGDTQYF. The CDR3, as DNA: TGTGCCAGCAGCTTGGGCGGAGATACGCAGTATTTT.